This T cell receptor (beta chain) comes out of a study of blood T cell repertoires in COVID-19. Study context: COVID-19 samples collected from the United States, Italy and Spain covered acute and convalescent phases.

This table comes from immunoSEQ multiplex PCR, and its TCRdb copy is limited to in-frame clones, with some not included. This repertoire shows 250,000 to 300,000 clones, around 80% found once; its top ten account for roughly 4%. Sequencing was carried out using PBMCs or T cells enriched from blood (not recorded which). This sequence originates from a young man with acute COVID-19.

The DNA for the CDR3 is TGTGCCAGCAGCCTTCGGGGGGGTAGGCCTGTGGAAGCTTTCTTT. Its translation: CASSLRGGRPVEAFF. V is TRBV4-2 and J is TRBJ1-1, with D perhaps matching TRBD1 (5 bases). V gave up 4 bases and J gave up 8 bases, with 20 bases separating them. The CDR3 runs to 15 residues. Germline V gives CDR1 LGHNA, CDR2 YNFKEQ.